This T cell receptor (beta chain) was retrieved from a study of blood T cell repertoires in COVID-19. Study-level background: Samples representing acute and convalescent COVID-19 were sourced from the United States, Italy and Spain.

How the authors handled the data: The authors estimated nucleated cell counts from reference gene primer amplification. Produced via immunoSEQ multiplex PCR; TCRdb's table is partial and in-frame only. That table furnishes V, J and clone size, whereas the DNA furnished D and trimming. The sample consists of about 100,000 clones, around four fifths of them appearing once. This clone was seen a single time. With V trimmed by 2 bases and J by 9 bases, 6 bases remained unmatched. The CDR3 extends over 14 amino acids. Germline CDR1 is LGHNA and CDR2 is YSLEER. This receptor was identified in a woman aged 70-85 years with acute or convalescent COVID-19. The sequencing input was peripheral blood. The V and J genes are TRBV4-3 and TRBJ1-1; 10 bases are a match to TRBD1. CDR3 DNA: TGCGCCAGCAGCCAAAGAAGACAGGGGGCACAAGCTTTCTTT. This sequence encodes CASSQRRQGAQAFF.